These T cell receptor beta chains were read from a single sample in a study of blood T cell repertoires in COVID-19. Here immunoSEQ multiplex PCR was the method, and the copy in TCRdb shows in-frame clones only, minus some. The table lists 210,000 or so clones, roughly 78% of them singletons. Sequenced input: peripheral blood. All receptors come from a woman aged 40 to 50 with acute or convalescent COVID-19. Both conserved end residues are part of each CDR3. D genes are given only for firm matches. Clone size is given for some rows only: seen once, a few or many times, or a class if the clone is expanded.

v_gene,j_gene,d_gene,abundance,CDR3nt,CDR3aa
TRBV19,TRBJ1-5,NA,NA,TGTGCCAGTACCGGCCAGGGAAGTGGTCAGCCCCAGCATTTT,CASTGQGSGQPQHF
TRBV9,TRBJ2-3,TRBD2,NA,TGTGCCAGCAGCGCACGGGGGGTGGTTGGAGATACGCAGTATTTT,CASSARGVVGDTQYF
TRBV7-3,TRBJ2-3,NA,NA,TGTGCCAGCAGTTTGACAACGGGGGAAAGAGATACGCAGTATTTT,CASSLTTGERDTQYF
TRBV7-2,TRBJ1-2,NA,NA,TGTGCCAGCAGCTCTAACGGGAACTATGGCTACACCTTC,CASSSNGNYGYTF
TRBV19,TRBJ2-1,TRBD2,NA,TGTGCCAGTAGTTCAAACCTAGCGGGAGAAAATGAGCAGTTCTTC,CASSSNLAGENEQFF
TRBV5-1,TRBJ2-1,NA,NA,TGCGCCAGCACTCCTTCAGGATCGAAGTCCGAGGGCAGGTTCTTC,CASTPSGSKSEGRFF
TRBV30,TRBJ1-6,NA,NA,TGTGCCTGGTGTGAGGACAGTTATAATTCATCCCTCCACTTT,CAWCEDSYNSSLHF
TRBV10-3,TRBJ1-1,TRBD1,NA,TGTGCCATCAGGGCCGATACAGGGGTGAACACTGAAGCTTTCTTT,CAIRADTGVNTEAFF
TRBV19,TRBJ2-2,NA,NA,TGTGCCAGTAGTATGAGGCGGACCGGGGAGCTGTTTTTT,CASSMRRTGELFF
TRBV6-5,TRBJ1-1,TRBD1,NA,TGTGCCAGCAGTCGGGACAGGGGGAACACTGAAGCTTTCTTT,CASSRDRGNTEAFF
TRBV20-1,TRBJ2-1,TRBD2,NA,TGCAGTGCAACACTAGCGAATGAGCAGTTCTTC,CSATLANEQFF
TRBV18,TRBJ1-6,NA,NA,TGTGCCAGCTCACTAACAGCTACCCCCGTTAATTCACCCCTCCACTTT,CASSLTATPVNSPLHF
TRBV30,TRBJ1-6,TRBD1,NA,TGTGCCTGGGGGACAGGGGATTCACCCCTCCACTTT,CAWGTGDSPLHF
TRBV11-2,TRBJ2-1,TRBD2,NA,TGTGCCAGCAGCCTACTACTAGCGGGGGGCAAGGTCGATGAGCAGTTCTTC,CASSLLLAGGKVDEQFF
TRBV6-1,TRBJ2-7,TRBD1,few,TGTGCCAGCAGTGAAGCGGGACAGGGGTTTCGCGAGCAGTACTTC,CASSEAGQGFREQYF
TRBV10-3,TRBJ2-3,NA,NA,TGTGCCATCAGTGAGCGGGGACAAGACACAGATACGCAGTATTTT,CAISERGQDTDTQYF
TRBV24-1,TRBJ2-1,TRBD2,NA,TGTGCCACCAGTGGTGCTAGCGGGGGGACTTACAATGAGCAGTTCTTC,CATSGASGGTYNEQFF
TRBV20-1,TRBJ1-2,NA,NA,TGCAGTGCTAGAGATGCAGTCAGCTACACCTTC,CSARDAVSYTF
TRBV11-2,TRBJ2-1,NA,few,TGTGCCAGCAGCTCCCGAGCGGACAATGAGCAGTTCTTC,CASSSRADNEQFF
TRBV27,TRBJ2-7,TRBD1,few,TGTGCCAGCCTTCGGACAGGGACCTACGAGCAGTACTTC,CASLRTGTYEQYF
TRBV21-1,TRBJ1-6,NA,few,TGTGCCAGCAGGGGGACAGGGCAGGGCTATAATTCACCCCTCCACTTT,CASRGTGQGYNSPLHF
TRBV9,TRBJ1-2,TRBD1,NA,TGTGCCAGCAGCCCGACCCCGGGACAGGGAGGAGGCTACACCTTC,CASSPTPGQGGGYTF
TRBV6-5,TRBJ2-2,NA,NA,TGTGCCAGCTCCCAGGGTGCCGGGGAGCTGTTTTTT,CASSQGAGELFF
TRBV7-6,TRBJ2-3,NA,NA,TGTGCCAGCAGCTTTCAAGATACGCAGTATTTT,CASSFQDTQYF
TRBV6-5,TRBJ1-1,NA,NA,TGTGCCAGCAGTTACTCTCGGACAATTAACACTGAAGCTTTCTTT,CASSYSRTINTEAFF
TRBV12-3/TRBV12-4,TRBJ2-7,NA,NA,TGTGCCAGCAGGTTCGGTCCCTCCTACGAGCAGTACTTC,CASRFGPSYEQYF
TRBV27,TRBJ1-6,NA,NA,TGTGCCAGCACCTTGTACGCCGGGGGTGGTTCACCCCTCCACTTT,CASTLYAGGGSPLHF
TRBV19,TRBJ1-2,NA,NA,TGTGCCAGTAGTATAGATCCGGGTTCGCGTACCTTC,CASSIDPGSRTF
TRBV15,TRBJ2-7,TRBD1,NA,TGTGCCACCAGCAGATTGCCCGGGACAGTTTACGAGCAGTACTTC,CATSRLPGTVYEQYF
TRBV19,TRBJ2-6,TRBD2,NA,TGTGCCAGTAGTATAGGGAATAGCGGGAGAGCGGTTGGGGCCAACGTCCTGACTTTC,CASSIGNSGRAVGANVLTF
TRBV11-2,TRBJ1-1,TRBD1,NA,TGTGCCAGCAGCTTCTCGACAGGGCAGGGCACTGAAGCTTTCTTT,CASSFSTGQGTEAFF
TRBV24-1,TRBJ2-7,NA,NA,TGTGCCACCAGTGATTTGGAGGTAGACGAGCAGTACTTC,CATSDLEVDEQYF
TRBV11-3,TRBJ2-7,NA,NA,TGTGCCAGCAGCTTAGGGGCGGGTTCCTACGAGCAGTACTTC,CASSLGAGSYEQYF
TRBV11-3,TRBJ1-4,NA,NA,TGTGCCAGCAGCATTAGATGGGGGGGAGGCGAAAAACTGTTTTTT,CASSIRWGGGEKLFF
TRBV4-2,TRBJ1-4,TRBD1,NA,TGTGCCAGCAGCCTTAACAGGGGCGGGGGGGAAAAACTGTTTTTT,CASSLNRGGGEKLFF
TRBV5-4,TRBJ2-1,TRBD2,NA,TGTGCCAGCAGCTTGGTAGCGGGGAGAACCCTTGAGCAGTTCTTC,CASSLVAGRTLEQFF
TRBV9,TRBJ1-1,NA,NA,TGTGCCAGCAGCGCACTCCGAACAGGGTTGGGAAAGGAGAACACTGAAGCTTTCTTT,CASSALRTGLGKENTEAFF
TRBV7-9,TRBJ2-7,NA,NA,TGTGCCAGCAGCTTAGTCCCCGACACCACCTACGAGCAGTACTTC,CASSLVPDTTYEQYF
TRBV7-2,TRBJ1-2,TRBD1,NA,TGTGCCAGCAGCTTAAGGACAGGGGAAGGCCAATACTATGGCTACACCTTC,CASSLRTGEGQYYGYTF
TRBV6-5,TRBJ2-1,NA,NA,TGTGCCAGCAGTTACGAACCGCGGAGCTCGGGCAATGAGCAGTTCTTC,CASSYEPRSSGNEQFF
TRBV19,TRBJ1-5,NA,NA,TGTGCCAGTACCCCAGGGGCGGGCAATCAGCCCCAGCATTTT,CASTPGAGNQPQHF
TRBV7-9,TRBJ2-7,NA,NA,TGTGCCAGCAGCTCAACCTTTTCGACAGCTCGAGAGGTCCTCGAGCAGTACTTC,CASSSTFSTAREVLEQYF